This T cell receptor (beta chain) stems from a study of T cells after posttransplantation cyclophosphamide. This clone was counted ten times or more. Its specificity is unknown. The V and J ends lost 2 bases and 1 base respectively, with 8 bases between them. Germline CDR1 is SGHVS and CDR2 is FNYEAQ. This CDR3 has 14 residues. The data were produced by immunoSEQ multiplex PCR, yet TCRdb's version contains in-frame clones alone and is incomplete. There are roughly 45,000 clones in the sample, none observed a single time. Study results and caveats: After PTCy, TRB diversity resembled that of CNI/methotrexate controls.

The specimen sequenced was PBMCs. The chain has TRBV7-6 and TRBJ1-1; unclear D gene. This receptor was identified in a man aged 35-49 years in good health, CMV-negative, and a related stem cell transplant donor. Written as DNA, the CDR3 is TGTGCCAGCAGCTTAAACTATCAGAACACTGAAGCTTTCTTT. Encoded protein: CASSLNYQNTEAFF.